Below, one T cell receptor (beta chain) is given with its context. These data are taken from a study of blood T cell repertoires in COVID-19. Turning to the study itself: Spain, Italy and the United States supplied samples that represented acute and convalescent COVID-19. PBMCs, B-cell-depleted T cells, or T cells provided the cDNA or gDNA that made up the material.

In the authors' workflow: Amplification of reference gene primers was used by the study to estimate nucleated cell counts. Data came from immunoSEQ multiplex PCR; TCRdb stores just in-frame clones and leaves some out. The V and J calls and the clone size are those of that table, but D and trimming were determined from the DNA. This sample has tens of thousands of clones, with more than 75% found just once. This CDR3 contains 12 residues. V was clipped by 7 bases and J by 6 bases; unmatched bases: 4. The germline V gene has CDR1 LNHDA and CDR2 SQIVND (reference sequence). This chain connects TRBV19 to TRBJ1-2; TRBD1 aligns across 8 bases. Sample: peripheral blood. The source is a man of 80 years or more with active or convalescent COVID-19. CDR3 DNA sequence: TGTGCCAGTACCAGGACAGGGAATGGCTACACCTTC. Translating gives CASTRTGNGYTF. Full variable domain (outside the CDR3, taken from reference TRBV19 and TRBJ1-2): DGGITQSPKYLFRKEGQNVTLSCEQNLNHDAMYWYRQDPGQGLRLIYYSQIVNDFQKGDIAEGYSVSREKKESFPLTVTSAQKNPTAFYLCASTRTGNGYTFGSGTRLTVV.